This T cell receptor beta chain was recovered during a study of human T cells and chemical hapten exposure. Germline assignment: CDR1 MNHNY and CDR2 SVGAGI (reference sequence). CDR3 length equals 15 residues. V shed 4 bases and J 2 bases; nucleotides not matched to a gene: 6. This clonotype was seen only a few times. TCRdb ran MiXCR on the RACE reads and lists one entry per CDR3 protein. The table lists some 94,000 distinct CDR3 sequences, 9.5% to 15% of them singletons. Time point here: patch test 1, 2 weeks after DPC sensitization. The treatment here: therapeutic diphenylcyclopropenone sensitization with weekly scalp DPC.

The receptor was isolated from a woman aged 40 to 55 with alopecia areata. Some clones in this sample may be carry-over from other donors' samples. This chain joins TRBV6-6 and TRBJ1-1; 8 bases are a match to TRBD1. The material sequenced was whole blood, taken in connection with sensitization to the hapten diphenylcyclopropenone (DPC). The CDR3 DNA follows: TGTGCCAGCAGTTGGGGGACAGGCTTCAACACTGAAGCTTTCTTT. It is translated as CASSWGTGFNTEAFF.